Listed below are T cell receptor beta chains from one sample, sequenced in a study of OX40 agonist ivuxolimab in advanced cancers. TCRdb keeps only in-frame clones here, not all; method: immunoSEQ multiplex PCR. The sample holds about 58,000 clones, 86% seen once. The sample in question was CD4+ or CD8+ T cells sorted from blood, obtained in a trial of the OX40 agonist ivuxolimab. Receptors were obtained from an adult with an advanced solid tumor such as melanoma, head and neck, liver or kidney cancer. The CDR3 runs from the conserved cysteine through the conserved F or W. A D gene is named only where the DNA matches it firmly. Some rows have no size entry. The others give once, few or many, or a class for an expanded clone.

TGTGCCAGCAGCCTGGGACTTGGTGGGGTCTACGAGCAGTACTTC	CASSLGLGGVYEQYF	TRBJ2-7	.	once	TRBV5-6
TGTGCCAGCAGCCCACCCCCCGGACAGGGGAACACTGAAGCTTTCTTT	CASSPPPGQGNTEAFF	TRBJ1-1	TRBD1	.	TRBV7-9
TGTGCCAGCGGCAGACGGGGGGGTTTGGAGACCCAGTACTTC	CASGRRGGLETQYF	TRBJ2-5	TRBD2	.	TRBV9
TGTGCCATCAGGGGTGCTAGCTCCTACGAGCAGTACTTC	CAIRGASSYEQYF	TRBJ2-7	.	.	TRBV10-3
TGTGCTAGTGCTGTGGGCCTCGACTATGGCTACACCTTC	CASAVGLDYGYTF	TRBJ1-2	.	once	TRBV12-5
TGTGCCAGCTCACCAAGTAATCGGAACACTGAAGCTTTCTTT	CASSPSNRNTEAFF	TRBJ1-1	.	few	TRBV18
TGTGCCAGCAGCCCTAGCGGGGGGTCGATGAAAGAGACCCAGTACTTC	CASSPSGGSMKETQYF	TRBJ2-5	TRBD2	.	TRBV9
TGCGCCAGCAGCCAACGGCCGGGGAACACTGAAGCTTTCTTT	CASSQRPGNTEAFF	TRBJ1-1	.	.	TRBV4-1
TGCGCCAGCAGCTTGGAGACAGGGAAGGGTGAAAAACTGTTTTTT	CASSLETGKGEKLFF	TRBJ1-4	TRBD1	.	TRBV5-1
TGTGCCAGCAGCTTGGCCAGGGGGGCCACTGAAGCTTTCTTT	CASSLARGATEAFF	TRBJ1-1	TRBD1	.	TRBV7-2
TGTGCCAGCAGTCCCGGGGGGGGCGCGGACGGGGAGCTGTTTTTT	CASSPGGGADGELFF	TRBJ2-2	TRBD2	.	TRBV2
TGTGCCAGTACGACCGTAGGGGGAAATGAAAAACTGTTTTTT	CASTTVGGNEKLFF	TRBJ1-4	.	.	TRBV19
TGTGCCTGGACCAGGACAGCAAACACTGAAGCTTTCTTT	CAWTRTANTEAFF	TRBJ1-1	.	.	TRBV30
TGTGCCAGCAGCGTAGCCATTAGCTCCTACGAGCAGTACTTC	CASSVAISSYEQYF	TRBJ2-7	.	.	TRBV9
TGTGCCAGCTCACCCCGACAGCCGAACACTGAAGCTTTCTTT	CASSPRQPNTEAFF	TRBJ1-1	.	.	TRBV18
TGTGCCAGCAGTGAAGCAGCCCAGGGAATCTACGAGCAGTACTTC	CASSEAAQGIYEQYF	TRBJ2-7	.	.	TRBV6-1
TGTGCCACCAGCAGGCGGGGCTCCTACAATGAGCAGTTCTTC	CATSRRGSYNEQFF	TRBJ2-1	.	.	TRBV15
TGTGCCAGCAGCCCCCGATCGGACAGGGAAGAGACCCAGTACTTC	CASSPRSDREETQYF	TRBJ2-5	TRBD1	.	TRBV13
TGTGCCATCAGCCTCGGGACAGTGAACACTGAAGCTTTCTTT	CAISLGTVNTEAFF	TRBJ1-1	TRBD1	.	TRBV10-3
TGTGCCAGCAGTGGGACAGGGGGCTGGAGGCTTGGCACTGAAGCTTTCTTT	CASSGTGGWRLGTEAFF	TRBJ1-1	TRBD1	.	TRBV6-1
TGTGCCAGCAGCCCCAGCGGACTGGGACAGGGCGGGACCGGGGAGCTGTTTTTT	CASSPSGLGQGGTGELFF	TRBJ2-2	TRBD1	.	TRBV9
TGTGCCAGCAGTATTGAAACCGGACAGGGGTCCTACGAGCAGTACTTC	CASSIETGQGSYEQYF	TRBJ2-7	.	once	TRBV21-1
TGCGCCAGCACCCTCACGACTAGCGGGGCCGGCGATACGCAGTATTTT	CASTLTTSGAGDTQYF	TRBJ2-3	TRBD2	once	TRBV5-1
TGCGCCAGCAGCCCGGGACACGCGAACACCGGGGAGCTGTTTTTT	CASSPGHANTGELFF	TRBJ2-2	.	.	TRBV5-1
TGTGCCACATCTGACATAACTAAGGGGGAAAAACTGTTTTTT	CATSDITKGEKLFF	TRBJ1-4	.	.	TRBV15
TGTGCCAGTAGACGGGGAATGAGGGAAAAACTGTTTTTT	CASRRGMREKLFF	TRBJ1-4	.	.	TRBV19